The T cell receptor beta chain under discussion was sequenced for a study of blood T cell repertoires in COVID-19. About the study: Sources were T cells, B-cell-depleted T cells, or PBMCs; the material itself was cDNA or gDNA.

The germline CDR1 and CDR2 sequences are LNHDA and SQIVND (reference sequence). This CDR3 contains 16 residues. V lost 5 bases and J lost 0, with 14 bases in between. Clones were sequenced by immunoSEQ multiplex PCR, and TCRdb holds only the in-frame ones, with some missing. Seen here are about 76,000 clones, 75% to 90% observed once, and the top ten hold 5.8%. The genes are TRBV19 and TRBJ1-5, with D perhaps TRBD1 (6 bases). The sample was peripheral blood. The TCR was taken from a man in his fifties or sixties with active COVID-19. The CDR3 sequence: CASSPSGTRSNQPQHF. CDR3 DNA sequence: TGTGCCAGTAGTCCCTCCGGGACACGTAGCAATCAGCCCCAGCATTTT.